Reported below is one T cell receptor beta chain. V was clipped by 4 bases and J by 6 bases; unmatched bases: 11. Germline V gene sequence: CDR1 LNHDA, CDR2 SQIVND (reference sequence). The CDR3 is made up of 16 amino acids. The data stem from a study of cytomegalovirus exposure and HLA in healthy donors. The PCR employed 60 Vbeta primers together with 13 Jbeta primers. Generated by immunoSEQ multiplex PCR, the TCRdb table keeps only in-frame clones and is missing some. Of roughly 110,000 clones listed, 67% are singletons. The sequenced sample consisted of PBMCs. The TCR comes from a man younger than 35 in good health and CMV-seropositive. The rearrangement links TRBV19 to TRBJ1-5, with 8 bases identical to TRBD1. The CDR3 sequence: CASSTGAGGAGQPQHF. The CDR3, as DNA: TGTGCCAGTAGTACAGGAGCAGGGGGCGCGGGTCAGCCCCAGCATTTT.